Below, 21 T cell receptor beta chains from the same sample are listed, as sequenced in a study of OX40 agonist ivuxolimab in advanced cancers. The table came from immunoSEQ multiplex PCR; TCRdb's copy has only in-frame clones and leaves some out. The data hold around 90,000 clones, with about 91% observed a single time. The sequenced sample was CD4+ or CD8+ T cells sorted from blood, obtained in a trial of the OX40 agonist ivuxolimab. These receptors originate from an adult with an advanced solid tumor such as melanoma, head and neck, liver or kidney cancer.

The chain uses TRBV30 and TRBJ1-2, with 8 positions matching TRBD1. The ends lost 2 bases at V and 5 bases at J; junction bases unmatched: 16. CDR1 is GTSNPN and CDR2 is SVGIG in the germline V gene (reference sequence). CDR3 length equals 17 residues. Written as DNA, the CDR3 is TGTGCCTGGAGTCGGTTAATCGCGACAGGGGTTGTTTATGGCTACACCTTC. This sequence encodes CAWSRLIATGVVYGYTF.

The rearrangement joins TRBV5-1 to TRBJ1-5, with D possibly TRBD1 on 6 matching bases. Trimming removed 0 bases at V and 6 bases at J, with 10 bases between. This CDR3 comprises 14 residues. The germline gives CDR1 SGHRS, CDR2 YFSETQ. Here the CDR3 DNA reads TGCGCCAGCAGCTTGGCGGGGGGGCCTCAGCCCCAGCATTTT. Its translation is CASSLAGGPQPQHF.

The chain couples TRBV4-2 to TRBJ2-1; 11 nucleotides agree with TRBD1. CDR3 length equals 15 residues. V dropped 0 bases and J dropped 12; count of bases not matched to a gene: 7. The germline V gene encodes CDR1 LGHNA and CDR2 YNFKEQ. The CDR3 spells CASSQDQDRGRRQFF. The CDR3 DNA sequence: TGTGCCAGCAGCCAAGATCAGGACAGGGGGCGGAGGCAGTTCTTC.

The rearrangement uses TRBV6-5 and TRBJ2-5; 9 bases are a match to TRBD1. Germline assignment: CDR1 MNHEY and CDR2 SVGAGI. V trimming: 9 bases; J trimming: 4 bases; junction bases outside the gene matches: 12. This CDR3 contains 15 residues. CDR3 coding DNA: TGTGCCAGTTCCCGGACAGGGGATCGGTCAGAGACCCAGTACTTC. It is translated as CASSRTGDRSETQYF.

The chain links TRBV5-5 to TRBJ1-4; D is possibly TRBD1 (6 bases). V lost 2 bases to trimming and J lost 4 bases, with 12 bases between them. This CDR3 has 15 residues. Germline CDR1 SGHKS, CDR2 YYEKEE (reference sequence). Here the CDR3 reads CASSFLQGNNEKLFF. As DNA, the CDR3 is TGTGCCAGCAGCTTCCTACAGGGTAATAATGAAAAACTGTTTTTT.

The V and J genes are TRBV6-5 and TRBJ2-7; D not resolved. The CDR3 sequence is 16 residues long. The ends were cut back, 2 bases at V and 1 base at J, with 15 bases in the middle. The germline CDR1 and CDR2 sequences are MNHEY and SVGAGI. The CDR3 coding sequence is TGTGCCAGCAGTTACGGTTATGGAGTACGGTCCTACGAGCAGTACTTC. This codes for CASSYGYGVRSYEQYF.

This sequence joins TRBV25-1 and TRBJ1-6, with D unclear. Trimming cost V 6 bases and J 10 bases, with 13 bases left between them. The germline gives CDR1 MGHDK, CDR2 SYGVNS. CDR3 length: 13 residues. CDR3 loop: CASRGINISPLHF. The CDR3 DNA sequence: TGTGCCAGCAGGGGGATAAACATCTCACCCCTCCACTTT.

The V gene is TRBV12-5, the J gene TRBJ2-1; TRBD2 aligns across 12 bases. Germline CDR1 and CDR2: LGHNT and FRNRAP. The CDR3 sequence is 18 residues long. J lost 7 bases, V lost 2 bases, and 12 bases had no gene match. CDR3 nucleotide sequence: TGTGCTAGTGGTTTGTCCCCGGGCCTAGCGGGAGGGCTGAATGAGCAGTTCTTC. Encoded protein: CASGLSPGLAGGLNEQFF.

The J gene is TRBJ2-2, the V gene TRBV5-5; D not certain. Germline V gene data show CDR1 as SGHKS and CDR2 as YYEKEE (reference sequence). Deletions cut 1 base from V and 2 bases from J, with 9 bases between. CDR3 length equals 15 residues. CDR3 sequence (DNA): TGTGCCAGCAGCTTGTTAGGCGGTAACACCGGGGAGCTGTTTTTT. As protein: CASSLLGGNTGELFF. Variable domain in full (rest from reference TRBV5-5 and TRBJ2-2): DAGVTQSPTHLIKTRGQQVTLRCSPISGHKSVSWYQQVLGQGPQFIFQYYEKEERGRGNFPDRFSARQFPNYSSELNVNALLLGDSALYLCASSLLGGNTGELFFGEGSRLTVL.

This rearrangement joins TRBV4-3 to TRBJ1-4; no definite D call. There are 16 residues in the CDR3. The germline V gene encodes CDR1 LGHNA and CDR2 YSLEER. V shed 2 bases and J shed 0 bases, with 10 bases lying between them. The CDR3 loop reads CASSQSSIATNEKLFF. The CDR3 DNA reads as TGCGCCAGCAGCCAATCCTCGATTGCAACTAATGAAAAACTGTTTTTT.

This clone is a singleton in its sample. V and J are TRBV11-2 and TRBJ1-1; D is perhaps TRBD1 (6 bases). The V gene's germline CDR1 is SGHAT and CDR2 FQNNGV. The CDR3 length is 15 residues. V was clipped by 1 base and J by 4 bases, with 13 bases between them. CDR3 DNA sequence: TGTGCCAGCAGCTTAGTAGGGGGACCGTCCACTGAAGCTTTCTTT. This sequence encodes CASSLVGGPSTEAFF.

The gene calls are TRBV18 and TRBJ2-7; TRBD1 aligns across 10 bases. Germline lookup yields CDR1 KGHSH and CDR2 LQKENI. The ends lost 5 bases at V and 2 bases at J; junction bases unmatched: 6. The CDR3 is made up of 15 amino acids. The CDR3 DNA reads as TGTGCCAGCTCATCTCCGGGACAGGGGCCCTACGAGCAGTACTTC. This translates into CASSSPGQGPYEQYF. Filled out from reference TRBV18 and TRBJ2-7, the complete variable domain reads NAGVMQNPRHLVRRRGQEARLRCSPMKGHSHVYWYRQLPEEGLKFMVYLQKENIIDESGMPKERFSAEFPKEGPSILRIQQVVRGDSAAYFCASSSPGQGPYEQYFGPGTRLTVT.

Comment on this clone: A read error may produce the germline difference seen at one junction end. The V call is TRBV6-4, the J call TRBJ2-7; 15 nucleotides match TRBD2. CDR1 MRHNA and CDR2 SNTAGT come from the germline V gene. This CDR3 comprises 15 residues. Written as DNA, the CDR3 is TGTGCCAGCAGTGTTGGGACTAGCGGGAGGAATTCCTTGAACTTC. Translating gives CASSVGTSGRNSLNF.

V gene TRBV6-6 combines with J gene TRBJ2-7; D tentatively reads TRBD1 or TRBD2 (5 bases each). Looked up from germline, CDR1 is MNHNY and CDR2 is SVGAGI (reference sequence). V was pared by 2 bases and J by 2 bases, with 10 bases between. The CDR3 is made up of 14 amino acids. CDR3 sequence reads: CASSYGGETYEQYF. DNA of the CDR3: TGTGCCAGCAGTTACGGGGGAGAGACCTACGAGCAGTACTTC.

V is TRBV28 and J is TRBJ1-2; D is ambiguous. CDR1 and CDR2 (germline): MDHEN, SYDVKM. V lost 3 bases and J lost 4, with 9 bases in between. The CDR3 sequence is 13 residues long. The CDR3 sequence: CASSFRGPYGYTF. The CDR3 DNA reads as TGTGCCAGCAGTTTCCGCGGACCCTATGGCTACACCTTC.

V and J are TRBV5-6 and TRBJ2-5; weak D call: TRBD1 (5 bases). In germline, CDR1 is SGHDT, CDR2 YYEEEE. The CDR3 is made up of 13 amino acids. Trimming removed 2 bases at V and 5 bases at J, with 10 bases between. The CDR3 sequence is CASSLGAGETQYF. CDR3 coding DNA: TGTGCCAGCAGCTTAGGGGCAGGGGAGACCCAGTACTTC.

Only one count was recorded for this clone. V and J are TRBV7-2 and TRBJ2-1; TRBD2 is a possible D gene (6 bases). Germline V gene data show CDR1 as SGHTA and CDR2 as FQGNSA. V was shortened by 3 bases and J by 6 bases, with 12 bases between the two germline ends. CDR3 length: 14 amino acids. CDR3 coding DNA: TGTGCCAGCAGCTTGGCACTAGCCCTCAATGAGCAGTTCTTC. Residues: CASSLALALNEQFF.

The chain has TRBV11-2 and TRBJ2-7, with 10 bases matching TRBD2. V shed 5 bases and J 3 bases; nucleotides not matched to a gene: 4. Germline CDR1 is SGHAT and CDR2 is FQNNGV. The CDR3 length is 14 residues. The CDR3 DNA reads TGTGCCAGCAGCCGGACTAGCGGACACTACGAGCAGTACTTC. Translating it yields CASSRTSGHYEQYF.

This chain uses TRBV28 with TRBJ2-7, with no clear D. CDR3 length: 14 amino acids. V dropped 2 bases and J dropped 2 bases, with 10 bases sitting between them. From germline, CDR1 is MDHEN and CDR2 SYDVKM. DNA for the CDR3: TGTGCCAGCAGTTTAAGTAATTTTGCCTACGAGCAGTACTTC. This translates into CASSLSNFAYEQYF.

V usage is TRBV5-1 and J usage is TRBJ2-3; weak D call: TRBD2 (5 bases). Germline values: CDR1 SGHRS, CDR2 YFSETQ. V gave up 4 bases and J gave up 0 bases, with 12 bases separating them. CDR3 length equals 15 residues. The CDR3 nucleotides read TGCGCCAGCAGCCCGCAGCGGTCTAGCACAGATACGCAGTATTTT. This encodes CASSPQRSSTDTQYF.

The chain has TRBV9 and TRBJ2-5; D ambiguous. The CDR3 spans 15 residues. Trimming removed 6 bases from V and 3 bases from J, with 18 bases in between. Germline loops: CDR1 SGDLS, CDR2 YYNGEE. CDR3 nucleotide sequence: TGTGCCAGCACCGCCGGGTTGAGAGGTGAAGAGACCCAGTACTTC. Its protein product is CASTAGLRGEETQYF.